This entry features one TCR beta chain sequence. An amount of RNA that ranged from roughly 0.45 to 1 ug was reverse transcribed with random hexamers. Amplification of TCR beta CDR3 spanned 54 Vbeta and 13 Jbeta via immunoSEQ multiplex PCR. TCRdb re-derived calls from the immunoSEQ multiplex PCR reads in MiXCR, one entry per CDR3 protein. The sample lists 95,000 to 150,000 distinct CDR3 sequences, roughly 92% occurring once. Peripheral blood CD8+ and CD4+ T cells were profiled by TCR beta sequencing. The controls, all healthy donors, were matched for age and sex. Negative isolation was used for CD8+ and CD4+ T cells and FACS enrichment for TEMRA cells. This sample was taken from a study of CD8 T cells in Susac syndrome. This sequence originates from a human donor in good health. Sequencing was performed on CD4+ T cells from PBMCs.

This chain's CDR3 is CASSRTVSSGANVLTF. DNA of the CDR3: TGTGCCAGCAGCCGGACAGTCAGCTCTGGGGCCAACGTCCTGACTTTC. V usage is TRBV3-1 and J usage is TRBJ2-6, with D maybe TRBD1 (6 bases). Trimming took off 4 bases at V and 0 bases at J, with 10 bases between the two ends. This CDR3 spans 16 amino acids. The germline V gene has CDR1 LGHDT and CDR2 YNNKEL (reference sequence). Full variable domain (outside the CDR3, taken from reference TRBV3-1 and TRBJ2-6): DTAVSQTPKYLVTQMGNDKSIKCEQNLGHDTMYWYKQDSKKFLKIMFSYNNKELIINETVPNRFSPKSPDKAHLNLHINSLELGDSAVYFCASSRTVSSGANVLTFGAGSRLTVL.